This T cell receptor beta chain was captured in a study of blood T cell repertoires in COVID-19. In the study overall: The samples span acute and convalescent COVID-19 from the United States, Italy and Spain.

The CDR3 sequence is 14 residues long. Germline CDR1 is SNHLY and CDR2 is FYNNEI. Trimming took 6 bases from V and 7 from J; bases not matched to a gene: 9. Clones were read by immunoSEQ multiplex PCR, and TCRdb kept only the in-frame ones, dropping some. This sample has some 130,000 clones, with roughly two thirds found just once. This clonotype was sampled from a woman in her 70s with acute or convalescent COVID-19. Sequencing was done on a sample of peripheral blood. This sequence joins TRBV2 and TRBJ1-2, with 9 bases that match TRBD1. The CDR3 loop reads CASSPVGTGTGYTF. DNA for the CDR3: TGTGCCAGCAGCCCCGTCGGGACAGGGACTGGCTACACCTTC.